This T cell receptor (beta chain) came from a study of STAT5B mutations in CD4+ large granular lymphocyte leukemia. Using immunoSEQ multiplex PCR, the repertoire was profiled, and TCRdb retains in-frame clones only, with some absent. The sample has nearly 35,000 clones; more than 65% are singletons. Sample: CD4+ T cells from blood buffy coats. The source is a human donor in good health.

CDR3: CASSLAQGDGYTF. The CDR3 DNA is TGCGCCAGCAGCTTGGCGCAGGGAGATGGCTACACCTTC. The chain has TRBV5-1 and TRBJ1-2; D may be TRBD1 (5 bases). The CDR3 is 13 residues long. Per germline, CDR1 SGHRS and CDR2 YFSETQ. Trimming took off 0 bases at V and 6 bases at J, with 9 bases between the two ends.